This T cell receptor beta chain was obtained from a study of blood T cell repertoires in COVID-19. Some clones are missing from TCRdb's copy, which holds only in-frame ones; the method was immunoSEQ multiplex PCR. The sample lists under 350,000 clones, about 88% occurring once. This CDR3 region has 18 residues. Trimming at V came to 4 bases and at J to 4 bases, leaving 13 bases not matched to a gene. The germline V gene encodes CDR1 KGHDR and CDR2 SFDVKD. Cohorts were based on clinical histories the participants reported. This rearrangement joins TRBV24-1 to TRBJ2-2; 8 nucleotides line up with TRBD2. This TCR derives from a man aged 55 to 70 who had recovered from COVID-19. Sequencing was carried out using PBMCs or T cells enriched from blood (not recorded which). In nucleotides, the CDR3 is TGTGCCACCAGTGACCCCACCGGGACTAGTTCTCGCACCGGGGAGCTGTTTTTT. Protein sequence: CATSDPTGTSSRTGELFF.